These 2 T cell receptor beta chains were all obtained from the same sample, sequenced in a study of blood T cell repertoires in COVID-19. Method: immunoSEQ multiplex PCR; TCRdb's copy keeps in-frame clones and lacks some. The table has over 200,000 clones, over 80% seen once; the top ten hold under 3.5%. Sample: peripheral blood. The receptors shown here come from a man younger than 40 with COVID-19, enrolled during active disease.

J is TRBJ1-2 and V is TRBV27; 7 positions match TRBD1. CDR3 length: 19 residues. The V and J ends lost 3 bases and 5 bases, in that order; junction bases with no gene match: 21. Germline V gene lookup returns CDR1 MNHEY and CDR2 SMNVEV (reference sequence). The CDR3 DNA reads TGTGCCAGCAGTTTTGTGACGTTGCGACAGGGAAAAGACTTGTATGGCTACACCTTC. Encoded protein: CASSFVTLRQGKDLYGYTF.

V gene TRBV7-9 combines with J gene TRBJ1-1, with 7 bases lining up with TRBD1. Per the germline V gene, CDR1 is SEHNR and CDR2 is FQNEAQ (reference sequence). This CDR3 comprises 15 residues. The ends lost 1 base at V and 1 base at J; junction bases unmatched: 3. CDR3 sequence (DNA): TGTGCCAGCAGCTTAGGAGACAGGGAGAACACTGAAGCTTTCTTT. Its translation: CASSLGDRENTEAFF. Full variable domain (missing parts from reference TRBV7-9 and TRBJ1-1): DTGVSQNPRHKITKRGQNVTFRCDPISEHNRLYWYRQTLGQGPEFLTYFQNEAQLEKSRLLSDRFSAERPKGSFSTLEIQRTEQGDSAMYLCASSLGDRENTEAFFGQGTRLTVV.